This T cell receptor beta chain comes out of a study of technical replicates of blood from a few donors. This CDR3 has 17 amino acids. J was trimmed by 1 base and V by 0 bases; bases with no gene match: 4. The germline V gene has CDR1 LGHNT and CDR2 FRNRAP. Only in-frame clones appear in the TCRdb table, and some are missing; sequencing was by immunoSEQ multiplex PCR. The sample shows about 76,000 clones, approximately 86% of them seen only once. The chain recombines TRBV12-5 with TRBJ2-5, with TRBD2 identical over 11 bases. The TCR sequence derives from a human donor in good health. Some clones in this sample may be carry-over from other donors' samples. What was sequenced was PBMCs. The CDR3 nucleotides read TGTGCTAGTGGTTTGGTAGCTACTAGCGGGGGCCAAGAGACCCAGTACTTC. This sequence encodes CASGLVATSGGQETQYF.